This T cell receptor beta chain was obtained from a study of T cell responses to AZD1222 COVID-19 vaccine (dated by TCRdb to about 2021). With regard to the full study: A total of just over 230 trial participants underwent TCR sequencing, of whom 207 received two doses of AZD1222 and around 25 received two doses of the MenACWY control vaccine. Trial participants were enrolled into age subgroups of 18-55, 56-69 and 70-plus years, which contained 148, 28 and 57 TCR-sequenced participants, respectively.

As concerns this clone: Its antigen has not been determined. No qualities accompany the bases; no much larger clone lies one base away.

Here is what the overall study found, with its caveats: The whole spike protein was spanned by vaccine-associated CD4 TCRs, and dominant responses were seen in regions 160-218 and 743-854. The 56-69-year group was small, and its depth increase did not reach significance, likely because of low power. Reportedly, close to half of the unique spike-specific TCRs recognized epitopes lying outside the regions that are mutated in the B.1.351 and B.1.1.7 variants. Because no day 14 peak-response samples were available, repertoires were characterized only after the peak T cell response. Participants were mostly white British and included more females than males, and it was suggested by the authors that clonal diversity may have been underestimated. Spike-specific TCR breadth and depth rose significantly after two AZD1222 doses compared with day 0 and with MenACWY recipients. Conclusions about previously exposed vaccinees are limited, since just six AZD1222 recipients were seropositive for SARS-CoV-2 at baseline.

The CDR3 regions of human TCRbeta chains were analyzed by immunosequencing. Per the source publication's procedure: TCRs in the repertoires were compared against a reference library of SARS-CoV-2-specific TCRs that had been generated with the MIRA antigen-specificity platform. Breadth was defined as the fraction of unique TCRs that were SARS-CoV-2-associated. Depth was defined as the fraction of total T cells that were SARS-CoV-2-associated. Using the MIRA data, each spike-specific TCR was mapped to the spike region that the TCR reacts to and placed in a CD4 or CD8 class. Log10-transformed breadth and depth values were compared by one-way ANOVA with Sidak's multiple comparisons tests. TCRdb holds this immuneACCESS table with in-frame rearrangements only. Some clones are missing; in checked studies, unresolved V genes explain under half, and the rest has no known cause. V and J calls and clone size are given by that table; D and trimming were obtained from the DNA. This sample is represented by roughly 130,000 clones; roughly 90% of them were singletons. The ten largest clonotypes hold around 1.1% of the sample.

The time point label on this specimen signifies: about 28 days (+/-7) after the second vaccine dose. AZD1222 recipients whose second dose came at about 4 weeks and those whose second dose came at about 12 weeks were combined into one group, since spike-specific TCR depth and breadth did not differ between the two schedules. Vaccinee samples came from UK trials COV001 and COV002, including a single-blind randomized controlled phase 2/3 trial of AZD1222 (ChAdOx1 nCoV-19) in healthy adults. For TCRbeta chain sequencing, PBMC samples were collected from trial participants at day 0 and at day 28 after the second dose. V is pruned by 5 bases and J by 8 bases, leaving 6 bases of the junction without a gene match. Including the terminal cysteine and phenylalanine, the CDR3 comprises 15 residues. The DNA shown is the 45-base CDR3, in frame from base 1. CDR1 SGHTA and CDR2 FQGTGA were looked up in the germline V gene.

The chain couples TRBV7-3 to TRBJ2-1, with 13 bases in between that match TRBD2. The sample was peripheral blood, taken 28 days after the second AZD1222 dose. This sequence was found in an adult who received the AZD1222 COVID-19 vaccine. This receptor has the CDR3 CASSITSGGAYEQFF. The bases read TGTGCCAGCAGCATTACTAGCGGGGGGGCTTATGAGCAGTTCTTC.